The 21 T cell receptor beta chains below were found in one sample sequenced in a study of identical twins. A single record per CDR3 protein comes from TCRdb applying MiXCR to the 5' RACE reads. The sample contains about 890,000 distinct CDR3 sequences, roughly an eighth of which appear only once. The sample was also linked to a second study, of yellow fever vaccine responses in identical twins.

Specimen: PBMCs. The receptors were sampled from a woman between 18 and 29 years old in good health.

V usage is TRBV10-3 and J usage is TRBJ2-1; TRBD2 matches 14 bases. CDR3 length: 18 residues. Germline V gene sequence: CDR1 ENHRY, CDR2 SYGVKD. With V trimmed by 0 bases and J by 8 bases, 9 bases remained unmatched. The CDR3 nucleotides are TGTGCCATCAGTGAGTCCCCGGGACTAGCGGGAGCGGCCGATGAGCAGTTCTTC. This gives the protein CAISESPGLAGAADEQFF.

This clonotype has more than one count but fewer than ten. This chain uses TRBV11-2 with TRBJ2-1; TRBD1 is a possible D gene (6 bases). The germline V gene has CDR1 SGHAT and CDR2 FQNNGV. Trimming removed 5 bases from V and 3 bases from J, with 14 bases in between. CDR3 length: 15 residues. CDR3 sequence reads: CASSPTGQVYNEQFF. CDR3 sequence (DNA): TGTGCCAGCAGCCCCACGGGACAAGTCTACAATGAGCAGTTCTTC.

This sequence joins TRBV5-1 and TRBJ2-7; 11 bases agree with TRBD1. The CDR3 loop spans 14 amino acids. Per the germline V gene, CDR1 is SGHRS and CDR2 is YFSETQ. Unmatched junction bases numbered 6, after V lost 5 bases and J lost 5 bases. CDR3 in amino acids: CASRRGQGGDEQYF. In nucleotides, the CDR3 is TGCGCCAGCAGACGGGGACAGGGGGGAGACGAGCAGTACTTC.

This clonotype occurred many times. Written as DNA, the CDR3 is TGTGCCAGCAGCTCCCTGGGACAGAACACTGAAGCTTTCTTT. This sequence encodes CASSSLGQNTEAFF. This chain links TRBV7-3 with TRBJ1-1; D perhaps matches TRBD1 (6 bases). CDR1 is SGHTA and CDR2 is FQGTGA in the germline V gene. The V and J ends lost 4 bases and 1 base respectively, with 10 bases between them. This CDR3 contains 14 residues.

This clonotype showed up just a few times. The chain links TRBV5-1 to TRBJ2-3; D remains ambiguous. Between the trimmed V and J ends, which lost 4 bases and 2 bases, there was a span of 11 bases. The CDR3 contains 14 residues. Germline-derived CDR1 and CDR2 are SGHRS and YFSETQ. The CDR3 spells CASSPAQLTDTQYF. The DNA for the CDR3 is TGCGCCAGCAGCCCAGCCCAGCTCACAGATACGCAGTATTTT.

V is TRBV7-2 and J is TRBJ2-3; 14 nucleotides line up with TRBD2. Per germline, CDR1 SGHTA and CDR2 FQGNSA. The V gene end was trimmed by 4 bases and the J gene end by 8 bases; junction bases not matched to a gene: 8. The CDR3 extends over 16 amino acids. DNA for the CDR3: TGTGCCAGCAGCTCGGGACTAGCGGGGGCTGAGGGTACGCAGTATTTT. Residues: CASSSGLAGAEGTQYF.

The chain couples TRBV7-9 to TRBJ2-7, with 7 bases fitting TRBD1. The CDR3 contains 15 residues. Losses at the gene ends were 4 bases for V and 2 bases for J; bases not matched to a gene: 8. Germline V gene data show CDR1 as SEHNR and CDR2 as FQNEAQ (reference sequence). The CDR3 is CASSCQGVLPYEQYF. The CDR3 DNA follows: TGTGCCAGCAGCTGTCAGGGGGTACTACCCTACGAGCAGTACTTC.

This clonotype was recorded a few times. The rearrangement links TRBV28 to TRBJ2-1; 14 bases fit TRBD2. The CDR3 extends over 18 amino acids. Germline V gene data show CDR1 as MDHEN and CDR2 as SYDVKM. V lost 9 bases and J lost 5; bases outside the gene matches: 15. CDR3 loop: CASPPSVWGLAGDNEQFF. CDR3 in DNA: TGTGCCAGTCCCCCCTCGGTGTGGGGACTAGCGGGGGACAATGAGCAGTTCTTC.

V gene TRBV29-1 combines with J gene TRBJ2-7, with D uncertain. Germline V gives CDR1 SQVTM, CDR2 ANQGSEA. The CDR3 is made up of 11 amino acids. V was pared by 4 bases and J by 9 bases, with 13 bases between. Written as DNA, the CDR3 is TGCAGCGTTGTGGACCAATTCGCGCAGTACTTC. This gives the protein CSVVDQFAQYF.

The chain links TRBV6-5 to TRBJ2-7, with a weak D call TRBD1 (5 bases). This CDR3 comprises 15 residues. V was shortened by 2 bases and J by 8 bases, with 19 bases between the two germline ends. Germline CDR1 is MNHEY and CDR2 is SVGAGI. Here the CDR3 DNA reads TGTGCCAGCAGTTACACCCGACAGAAATACGGCCAGCAGTACGTC. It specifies CASSYTRQKYGQQYV.

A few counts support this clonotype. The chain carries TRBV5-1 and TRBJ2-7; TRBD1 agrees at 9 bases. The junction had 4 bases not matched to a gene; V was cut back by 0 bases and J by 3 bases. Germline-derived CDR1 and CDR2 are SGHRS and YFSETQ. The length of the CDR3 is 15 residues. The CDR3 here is CASSLGRDRVYEQYV. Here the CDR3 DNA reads TGCGCCAGCAGCTTGGGCCGGGACAGGGTCTACGAGCAGTACGTC.

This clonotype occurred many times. As DNA, the CDR3 is TGTGCCAGCAGTCCGACAATGAACACTGAAGCTTTCTTT. Translated: CASSPTMNTEAFF. The chain has TRBV6-1 and TRBJ1-1; D is unclear. CDR1 is MNHNS and CDR2 is SASEGT in the germline V gene. Trimming took 5 bases from V and 0 from J, leaving 7 bases between them. CDR3 size: 13 residues.

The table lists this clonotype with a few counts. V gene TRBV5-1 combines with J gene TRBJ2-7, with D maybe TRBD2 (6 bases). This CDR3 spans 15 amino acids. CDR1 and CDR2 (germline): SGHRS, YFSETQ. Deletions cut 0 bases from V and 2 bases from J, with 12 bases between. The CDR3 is CASSLGPGATYEQYV. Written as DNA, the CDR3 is TGCGCCAGCAGCTTGGGGCCGGGAGCAACCTACGAGCAGTACGTC.

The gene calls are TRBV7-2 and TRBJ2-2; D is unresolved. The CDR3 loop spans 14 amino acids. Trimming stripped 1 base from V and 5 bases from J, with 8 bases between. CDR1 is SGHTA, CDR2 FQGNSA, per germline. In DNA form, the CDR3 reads TGTGCCAGCAGCTTAGGGAGTCGGACCGGGGAGCTGTTTTTT. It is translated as CASSLGSRTGELFF.

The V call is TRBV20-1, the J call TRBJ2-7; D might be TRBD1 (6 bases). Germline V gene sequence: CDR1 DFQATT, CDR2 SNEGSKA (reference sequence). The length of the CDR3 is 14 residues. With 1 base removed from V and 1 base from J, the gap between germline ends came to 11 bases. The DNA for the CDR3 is TGCAGTGCTAGAGTGGCCAGGGGTTCCTACGAGCAGTACGTC. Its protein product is CSARVARGSYEQYV.

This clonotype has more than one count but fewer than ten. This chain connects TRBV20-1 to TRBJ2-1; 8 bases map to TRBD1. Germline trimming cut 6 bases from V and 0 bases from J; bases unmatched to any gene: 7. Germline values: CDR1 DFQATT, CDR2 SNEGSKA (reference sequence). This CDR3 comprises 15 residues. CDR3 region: CSAAGTGYSYNEQFF. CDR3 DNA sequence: TGCAGTGCAGCCGGGACAGGCTACTCCTACAATGAGCAGTTCTTC.

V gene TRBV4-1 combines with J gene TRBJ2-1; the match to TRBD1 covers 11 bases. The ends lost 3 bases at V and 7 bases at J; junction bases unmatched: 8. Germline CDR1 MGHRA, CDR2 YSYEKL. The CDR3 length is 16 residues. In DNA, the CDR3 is TGCGCCAGCAGCCACCAGGGACAGGGGGTAAAAAATGAGCAGTTCTTC. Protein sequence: CASSHQGQGVKNEQFF.

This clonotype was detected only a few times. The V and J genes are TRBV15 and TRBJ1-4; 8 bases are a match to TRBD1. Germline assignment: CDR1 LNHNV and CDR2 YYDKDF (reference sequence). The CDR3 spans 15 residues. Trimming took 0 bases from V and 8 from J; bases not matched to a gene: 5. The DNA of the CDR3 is TGTGCCACCAGCAGAGATGGACAGGGATCGGAAAAACTGTTTTTT. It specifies CATSRDGQGSEKLFF.

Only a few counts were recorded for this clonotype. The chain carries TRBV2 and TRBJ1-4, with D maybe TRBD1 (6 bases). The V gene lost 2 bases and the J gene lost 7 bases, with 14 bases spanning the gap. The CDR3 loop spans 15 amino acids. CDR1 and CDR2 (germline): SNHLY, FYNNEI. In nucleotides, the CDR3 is TGTGCCAGCAGTGAATGGCCAGGGGAAAGTGAAAAACTGTTTTTT. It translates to CASSEWPGESEKLFF.

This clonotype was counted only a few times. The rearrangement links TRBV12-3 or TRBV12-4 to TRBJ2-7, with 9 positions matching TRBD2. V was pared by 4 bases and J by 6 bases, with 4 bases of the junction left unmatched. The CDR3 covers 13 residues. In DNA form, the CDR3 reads TGTGCCAGCAGTTATGGGACTAGCTTCGAGCAGTACTTC. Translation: CASSYGTSFEQYF.

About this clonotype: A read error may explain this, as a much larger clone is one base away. The CDR3 DNA reads TGTGCCGGCACCCTGGGAGGCTCCTACGAGCAGTACTTC. Translating gives CAGTLGGSYEQYF. The chain employs TRBV12-3 or TRBV12-4 and TRBJ2-7; weak D call: TRBD2 (6 bases). CDR3 length: 13 amino acids. The germline V and J ends were trimmed by 11 bases and 0 bases, with 14 bases remaining between them.